What follows describes a single T cell receptor beta chain. Germline V gives CDR1 MNHEY, CDR2 SVGAGI. This CDR3 comprises 15 residues. Trimming at V came to 5 bases and at J to 2 bases, leaving 4 bases not matched to a gene. This entry is derived from a study of blood T cell repertoires in COVID-19. Study in general: Both acute and convalescent COVID-19 samples were obtained from the United States, Italy and Spain. T cells, B-cell-depleted T cells, or PBMCs supplied cDNA or gDNA.

The repertoire was sequenced with immunoSEQ multiplex PCR; TCRdb's copy has only in-frame clones and lacks some. The top ten clones hold more than 1.2% of a sample with about 58,000 clones, approximately 90% of them seen once. This receptor was obtained from a man between 60 and 75 years old with acute or convalescent COVID-19. This sequence joins TRBV6-5 and TRBJ2-3, with TRBD2 matching over 10 bases. Source material: peripheral blood. CDR3 protein: CASSPGLATTDTQYF. The CDR3 nucleotides read TGTGCCAGCAGTCCGGGACTAGCGACCACAGATACGCAGTATTTT.